Detailed here is one TCR beta chain. This specimen comes from a study of OX40 agonist ivuxolimab in advanced cancers. Produced via immunoSEQ multiplex PCR; TCRdb's table is partial and in-frame only. The data show tens of thousands of clones, under 90% seen once. Trimming shortened V by 6 bases and J by 0 bases, and 20 bases separated the two germline ends. The CDR3 is 17 amino acids. Germline values: CDR1 MNHEY, CDR2 SMNVEV (reference sequence). This chain links TRBV27 with TRBJ1-1, with D unresolved. The material was CD4+ or CD8+ T cells sorted from blood, obtained in a trial of the OX40 agonist ivuxolimab. The sequence derives from an adult with an advanced solid tumor such as melanoma, head and neck, liver or kidney cancer. The CDR3 sequence: CASSPLRPDGMNTEAFF. DNA for the CDR3: TGTGCCAGCAGCCCTTTGCGACCAGATGGGATGAACACTGAAGCTTTCTTT.